The T cell receptor (beta chain) under discussion was sequenced for a study of blood T cells in healthy people across ages. The authors ran a second PCR of roughly 6 to 12 cycles using a sample-barcoded 5' primer and a J-beta primer mix. From the 5' RACE reads, TCRdb called clonotypes with MiXCR, one entry per CDR3 protein. Seen here are hundreds of thousands of distinct CDR3 sequences, roughly 64% observed once, and the top ten hold about 20%. This CDR3 has 13 residues. V lost 5 bases and J lost 4, with 11 bases in between. The receptor was isolated from a man in his thirties or forties in good health. Sequencing was carried out using blood. The J gene is TRBJ1-2, the V gene TRBV12-3 or TRBV12-4, with TRBD1 as a possible D gene (6 bases). The CDR3 is CASSVTGSYGYTF. DNA for the CDR3: TGTGCCAGCAGTGTTACAGGGTCCTATGGCTACACCTTC.